The text below deals with one T cell receptor beta chain. TCR beta from blood CD8+ and CD4+ T cells was sequenced. Healthy donors served as the controls. They were matched for age and sex. FACS enriched CD8+ TEMRA cells, while bulk CD8+ and CD4+ were negatively isolated. These data come from a study of CD8 T cells in Susac syndrome. Germline trimming cut 5 bases from V and 7 bases from J; bases unmatched to any gene: 8. The length of the CDR3 is 14 residues. CDR1 is SGHAT, CDR2 FQNNGV, per germline. RNA was extracted with the RNeasy kit, and a quantity of roughly 0.45 to 1 ug was reverse transcribed using random hexamers. The authors amplified TCR beta CDR3 across 54 Vbeta and 13 Jbeta using immunoSEQ multiplex PCR. One entry per CDR3 protein results from TCRdb running MiXCR on the immunoSEQ multiplex PCR reads. This sample has approximately 100,000 distinct CDR3 sequences, with around 93% found just once.

Sequencing used CD8+ T cells from PBMCs. The clonotype was recovered from a human donor in good health. V is TRBV11-2 and J is TRBJ2-3; TRBD2 matches 8 bases. The CDR3 is CASSLPGGVNTQYF. In DNA form, the CDR3 reads TGTGCCAGCAGCCTTCCGGGGGGGGTCAATACGCAGTATTTT.